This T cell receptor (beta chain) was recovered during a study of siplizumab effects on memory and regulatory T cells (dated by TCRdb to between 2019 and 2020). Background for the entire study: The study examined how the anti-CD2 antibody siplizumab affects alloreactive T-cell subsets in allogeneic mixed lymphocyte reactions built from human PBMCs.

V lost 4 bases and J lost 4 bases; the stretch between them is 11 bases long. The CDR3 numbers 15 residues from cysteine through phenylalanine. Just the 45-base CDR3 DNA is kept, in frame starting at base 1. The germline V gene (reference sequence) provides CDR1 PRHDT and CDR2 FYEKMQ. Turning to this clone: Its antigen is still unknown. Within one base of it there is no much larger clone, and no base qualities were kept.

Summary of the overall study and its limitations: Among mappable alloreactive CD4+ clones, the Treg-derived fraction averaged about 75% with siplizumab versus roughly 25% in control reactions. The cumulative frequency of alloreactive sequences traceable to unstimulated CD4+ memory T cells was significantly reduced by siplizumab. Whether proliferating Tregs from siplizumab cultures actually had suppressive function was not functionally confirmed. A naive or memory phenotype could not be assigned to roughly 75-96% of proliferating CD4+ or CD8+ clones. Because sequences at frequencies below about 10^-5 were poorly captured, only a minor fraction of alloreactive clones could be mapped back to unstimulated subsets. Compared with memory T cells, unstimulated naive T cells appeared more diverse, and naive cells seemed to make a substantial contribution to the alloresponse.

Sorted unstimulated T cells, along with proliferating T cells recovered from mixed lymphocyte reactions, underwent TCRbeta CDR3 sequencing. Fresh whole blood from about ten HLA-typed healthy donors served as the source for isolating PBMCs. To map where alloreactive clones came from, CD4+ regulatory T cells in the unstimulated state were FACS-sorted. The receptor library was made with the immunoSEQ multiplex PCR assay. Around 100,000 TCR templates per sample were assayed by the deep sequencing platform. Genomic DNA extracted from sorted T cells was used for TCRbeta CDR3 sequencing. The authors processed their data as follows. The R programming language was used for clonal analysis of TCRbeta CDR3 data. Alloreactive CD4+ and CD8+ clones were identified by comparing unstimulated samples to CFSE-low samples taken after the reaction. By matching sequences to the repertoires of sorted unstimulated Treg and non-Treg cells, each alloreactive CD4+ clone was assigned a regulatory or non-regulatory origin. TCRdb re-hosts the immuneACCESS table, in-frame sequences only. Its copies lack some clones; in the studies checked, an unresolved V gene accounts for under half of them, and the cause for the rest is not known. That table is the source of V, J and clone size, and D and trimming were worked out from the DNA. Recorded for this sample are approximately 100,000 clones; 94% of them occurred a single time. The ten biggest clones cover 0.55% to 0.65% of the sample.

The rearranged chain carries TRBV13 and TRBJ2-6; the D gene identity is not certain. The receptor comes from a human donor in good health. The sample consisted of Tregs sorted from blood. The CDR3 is CASSYRGSGANVLTF. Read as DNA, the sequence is TGTGCCAGCAGCTATAGAGGCTCCGGGGCCAACGTCCTGACTTTC.